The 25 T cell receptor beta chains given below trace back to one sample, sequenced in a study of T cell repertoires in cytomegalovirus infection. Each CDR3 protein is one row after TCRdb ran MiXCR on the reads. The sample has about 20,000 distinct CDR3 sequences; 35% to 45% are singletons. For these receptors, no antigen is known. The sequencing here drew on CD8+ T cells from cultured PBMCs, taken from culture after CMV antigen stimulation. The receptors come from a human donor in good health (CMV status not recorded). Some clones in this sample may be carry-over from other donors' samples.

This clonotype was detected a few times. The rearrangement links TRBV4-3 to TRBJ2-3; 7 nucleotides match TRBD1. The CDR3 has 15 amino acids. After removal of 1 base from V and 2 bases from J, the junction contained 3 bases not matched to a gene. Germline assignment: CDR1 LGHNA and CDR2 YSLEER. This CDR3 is CASSQGTGDTDTQYF. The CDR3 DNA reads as TGCGCCAGCAGCCAAGGGACAGGAGACACAGATACGCAGTATTTT.

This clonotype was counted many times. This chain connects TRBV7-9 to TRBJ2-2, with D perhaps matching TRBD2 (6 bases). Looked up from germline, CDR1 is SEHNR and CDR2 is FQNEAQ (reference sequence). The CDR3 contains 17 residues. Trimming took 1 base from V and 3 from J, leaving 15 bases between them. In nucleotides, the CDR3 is TGTGCCAGCAGCTTAGTTGGCGCGGGGATGTACACCGGGGAGCTGTTTTTT. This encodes CASSLVGAGMYTGELFF.

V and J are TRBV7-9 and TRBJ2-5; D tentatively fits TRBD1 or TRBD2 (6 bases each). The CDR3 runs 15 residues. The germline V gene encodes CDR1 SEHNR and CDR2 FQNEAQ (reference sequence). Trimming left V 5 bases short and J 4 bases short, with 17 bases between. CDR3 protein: CASSPASGAGETQYF. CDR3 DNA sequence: TGTGCCAGCAGCCCCGCGTCGGGGGCGGGAGAGACCCAGTACTTC. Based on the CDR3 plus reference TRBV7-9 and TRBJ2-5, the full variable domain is DTGVSQNPRHKITKRGQNVTFRCDPISEHNRLYWYRQTLGQGPEFLTYFQNEAQLEKSRLLSDRFSAERPKGSFSTLEIQRTEQGDSAMYLCASSPASGAGETQYFGPGTRLLVL.

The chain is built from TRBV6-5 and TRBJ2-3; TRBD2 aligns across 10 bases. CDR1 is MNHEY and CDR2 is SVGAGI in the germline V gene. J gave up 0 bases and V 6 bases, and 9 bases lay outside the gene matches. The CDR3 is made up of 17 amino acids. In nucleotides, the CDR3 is TGTGCCAGCAGCTCCTTCAAGACTAGCGGGAGCACAGATACGCAGTATTTT. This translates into CASSSFKTSGSTDTQYF.

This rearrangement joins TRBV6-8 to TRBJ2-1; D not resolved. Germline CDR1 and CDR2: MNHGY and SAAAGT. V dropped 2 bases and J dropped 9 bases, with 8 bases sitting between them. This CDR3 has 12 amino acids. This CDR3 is CASSYVGGEQFF. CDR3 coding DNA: TGTGCCAGCAGTTACGTAGGTGGTGAGCAGTTCTTC.

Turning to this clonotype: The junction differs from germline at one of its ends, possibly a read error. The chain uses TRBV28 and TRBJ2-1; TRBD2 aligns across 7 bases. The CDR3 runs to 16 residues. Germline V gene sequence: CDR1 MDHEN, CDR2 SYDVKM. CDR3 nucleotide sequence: TGTGCTAGCAGTTTCCCGGAAGGGAGGGTGGACAATGAGCAGTTCTTC. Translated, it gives CASSFPEGRVDNEQFF.

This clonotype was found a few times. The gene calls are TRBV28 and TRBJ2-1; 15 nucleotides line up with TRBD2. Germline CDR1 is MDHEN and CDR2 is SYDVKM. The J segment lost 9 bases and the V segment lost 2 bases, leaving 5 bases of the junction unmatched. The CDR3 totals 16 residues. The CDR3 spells CASSLAGLAGGVEQFF. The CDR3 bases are TGTGCCAGCAGTTTAGCTGGACTAGCGGGGGGGGTTGAGCAGTTCTTC.

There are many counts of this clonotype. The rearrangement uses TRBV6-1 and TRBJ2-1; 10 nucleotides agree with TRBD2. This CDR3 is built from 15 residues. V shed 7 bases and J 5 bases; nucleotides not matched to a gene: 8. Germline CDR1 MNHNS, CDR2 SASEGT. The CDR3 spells CASTPGTSANNEQFF. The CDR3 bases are TGTGCCAGCACCCCAGGGACTAGCGCAAACAATGAGCAGTTCTTC.

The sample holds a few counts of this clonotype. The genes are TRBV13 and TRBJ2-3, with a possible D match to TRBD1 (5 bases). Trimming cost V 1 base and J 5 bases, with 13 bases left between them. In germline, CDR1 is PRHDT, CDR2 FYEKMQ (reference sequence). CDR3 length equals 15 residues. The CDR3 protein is CASSLVDKLRDTQYF. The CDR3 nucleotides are TGTGCCAGCAGCTTAGTGGACAAACTCCGAGATACGCAGTATTTT.

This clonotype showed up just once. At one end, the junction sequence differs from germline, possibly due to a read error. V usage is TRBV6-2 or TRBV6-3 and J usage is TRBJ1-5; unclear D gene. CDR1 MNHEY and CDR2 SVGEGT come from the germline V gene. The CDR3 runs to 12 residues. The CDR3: CASGYEAVAQHF. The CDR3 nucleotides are TGTGCCAGCGGTTACGAAGCCGTGGCCCAGCATTTT.

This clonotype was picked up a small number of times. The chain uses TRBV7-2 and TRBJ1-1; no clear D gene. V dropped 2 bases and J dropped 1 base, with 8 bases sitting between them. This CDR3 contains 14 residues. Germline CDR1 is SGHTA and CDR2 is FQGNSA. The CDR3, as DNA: TGTGCCAGCAGCTTAAGTGGTTCGAACACTGAAGCTTTCTTT. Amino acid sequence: CASSLSGSNTEAFF.

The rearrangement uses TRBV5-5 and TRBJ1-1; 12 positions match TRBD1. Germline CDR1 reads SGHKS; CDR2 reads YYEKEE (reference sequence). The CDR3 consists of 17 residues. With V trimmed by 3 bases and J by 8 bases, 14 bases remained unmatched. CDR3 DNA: TGTGCCAGCAGCTGGGCTTGGGGACAGGGGGCAAACAGGGAAGCTTTCTTT. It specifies CASSWAWGQGANREAFF.

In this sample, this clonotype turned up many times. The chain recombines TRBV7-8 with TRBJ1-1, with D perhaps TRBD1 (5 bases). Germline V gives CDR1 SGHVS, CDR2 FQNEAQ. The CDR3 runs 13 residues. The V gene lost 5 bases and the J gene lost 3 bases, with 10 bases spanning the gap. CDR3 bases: TGTGCCAGCAGCCCATTGGGGGACACTGAAGCTTTCTTT. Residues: CASSPLGDTEAFF. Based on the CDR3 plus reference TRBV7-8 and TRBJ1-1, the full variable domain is GAGVSQSPRYKVAKRGQDVALRCDPISGHVSLFWYQQALGQGPEFLTYFQNEAQLDKSGLPSDRFFAERPEGSVSTLKIQRTQQEDSAVYLCASSPLGDTEAFFGQGTRLTVV.

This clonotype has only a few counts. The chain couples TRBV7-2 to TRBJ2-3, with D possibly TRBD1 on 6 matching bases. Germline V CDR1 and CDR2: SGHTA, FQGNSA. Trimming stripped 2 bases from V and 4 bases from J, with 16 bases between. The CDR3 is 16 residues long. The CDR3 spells CASSLRAQGKPDTQYF. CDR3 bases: TGTGCCAGCAGCTTAAGGGCCCAGGGGAAGCCAGATACGCAGTATTTT.

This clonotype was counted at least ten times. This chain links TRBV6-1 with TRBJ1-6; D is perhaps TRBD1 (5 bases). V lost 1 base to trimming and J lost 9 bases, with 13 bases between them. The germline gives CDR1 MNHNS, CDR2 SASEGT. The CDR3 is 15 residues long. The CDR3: CASSEGEGSFSPLHF. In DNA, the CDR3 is TGTGCCAGCAGTGAAGGAGAGGGGAGTTTTTCACCCCTCCACTTT.

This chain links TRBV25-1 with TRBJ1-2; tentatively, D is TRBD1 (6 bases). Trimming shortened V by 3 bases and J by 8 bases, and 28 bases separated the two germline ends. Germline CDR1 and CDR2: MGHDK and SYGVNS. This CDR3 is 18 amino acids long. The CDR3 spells CASSDMVGDTAVIEGYTF. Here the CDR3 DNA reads TGTGCCAGCAGTGATATGGTAGGGGACACCGCGGTGATAGAAGGCTACACCTTC.

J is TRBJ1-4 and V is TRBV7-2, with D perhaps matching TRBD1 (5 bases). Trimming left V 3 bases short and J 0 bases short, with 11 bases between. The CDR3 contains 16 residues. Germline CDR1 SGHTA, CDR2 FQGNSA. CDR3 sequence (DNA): TGTGCCAGCAGCTTTGGGGGTATCGCAACTAATGAAAAACTGTTTTTT. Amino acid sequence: CASSFGGIATNEKLFF.

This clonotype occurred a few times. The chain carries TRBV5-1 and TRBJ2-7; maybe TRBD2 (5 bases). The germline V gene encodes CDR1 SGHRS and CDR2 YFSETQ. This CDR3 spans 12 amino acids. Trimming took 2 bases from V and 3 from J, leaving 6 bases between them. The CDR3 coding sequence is TGCGCCAGCAGCTTAGGAGGCTACGAGCAGTACTTC. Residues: CASSLGGYEQYF. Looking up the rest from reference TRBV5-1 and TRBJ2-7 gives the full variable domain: KAGVTQTPRYLIKTRGQQVTLSCSPISGHRSVSWYQQTPGQGLQFLFEYFSETQRNKGNFPGRFSGRQFSNSRSEMNVSTLELGDSALYLCASSLGGYEQYFGPGTRLTVT.

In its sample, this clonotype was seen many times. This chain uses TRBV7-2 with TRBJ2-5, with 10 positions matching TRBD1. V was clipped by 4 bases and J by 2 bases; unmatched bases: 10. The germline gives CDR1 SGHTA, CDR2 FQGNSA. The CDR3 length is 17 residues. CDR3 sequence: CASSYRDRGQTQETQYF. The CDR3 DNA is TGTGCCAGCAGCTACCGGGACAGGGGACAGACTCAAGAGACCCAGTACTTC.

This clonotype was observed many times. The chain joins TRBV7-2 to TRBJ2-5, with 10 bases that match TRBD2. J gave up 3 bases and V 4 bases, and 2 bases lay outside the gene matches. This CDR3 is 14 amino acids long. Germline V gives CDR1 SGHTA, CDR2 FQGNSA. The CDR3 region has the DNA TGTGCCAGCAGCTATGGACTAGCGGAAGAGACCCAGTACTTC. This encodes CASSYGLAEETQYF.

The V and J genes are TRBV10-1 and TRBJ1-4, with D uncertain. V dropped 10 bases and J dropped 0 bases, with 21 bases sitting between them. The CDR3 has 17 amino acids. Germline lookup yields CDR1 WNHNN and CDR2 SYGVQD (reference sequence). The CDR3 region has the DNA TGCGCCATCACGACGGAACTGACGGGAGCAACTAATGAAAAACTGTTTTTT. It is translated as CAITTELTGATNEKLFF.

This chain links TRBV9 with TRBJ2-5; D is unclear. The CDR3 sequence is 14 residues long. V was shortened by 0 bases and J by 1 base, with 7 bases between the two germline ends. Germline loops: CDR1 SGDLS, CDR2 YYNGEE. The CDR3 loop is CASSVGVAQETQYF. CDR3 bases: TGTGCCAGCAGCGTAGGTGTGGCCCAAGAGACCCAGTACTTC.

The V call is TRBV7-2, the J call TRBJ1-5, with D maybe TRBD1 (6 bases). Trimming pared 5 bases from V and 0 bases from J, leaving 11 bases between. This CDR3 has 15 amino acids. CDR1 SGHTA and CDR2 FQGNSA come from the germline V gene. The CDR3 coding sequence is TGTGCCAGCAGCCCCGGGACACTTAGCAATCAGCCCCAGCATTTT. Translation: CASSPGTLSNQPQHF. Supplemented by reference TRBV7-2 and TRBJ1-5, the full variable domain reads GAGVSQSPSNKVTEKGKDVELRCDPISGHTALYWYRQSLGQGLEFLIYFQGNSAPDKSGLPSDRFSAERTGGSVSTLTIQRTQQEDSAVYLCASSPGTLSNQPQHFGDGTRLSIL.

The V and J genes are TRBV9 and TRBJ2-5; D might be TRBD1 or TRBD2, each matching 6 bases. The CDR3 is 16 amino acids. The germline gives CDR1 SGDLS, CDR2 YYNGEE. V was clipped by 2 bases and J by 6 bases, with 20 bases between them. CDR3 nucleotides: TGTGCCAGCAGCGTTTCCTCGGGGGCTGCGGGAAAGACCCAGTACTTC. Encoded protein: CASSVSSGAAGKTQYF. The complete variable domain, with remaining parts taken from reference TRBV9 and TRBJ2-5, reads DSGVTQTPKHLITATGQRVTLRCSPRSGDLSVYWYQQSLDQGLQFLIQYYNGEERAKGNILERFSAQQFPDLHSELNLSSLELGDSALYFCASSVSSGAAGKTQYFGPGTRLLVL.

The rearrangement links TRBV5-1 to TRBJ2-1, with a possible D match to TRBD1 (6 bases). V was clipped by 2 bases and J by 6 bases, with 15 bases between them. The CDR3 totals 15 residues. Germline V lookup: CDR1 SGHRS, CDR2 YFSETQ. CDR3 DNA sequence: TGCGCCAGCAGCTTAGAGGGGGACCCGGGCAATGAGCAGTTCTTC. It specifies CASSLEGDPGNEQFF.